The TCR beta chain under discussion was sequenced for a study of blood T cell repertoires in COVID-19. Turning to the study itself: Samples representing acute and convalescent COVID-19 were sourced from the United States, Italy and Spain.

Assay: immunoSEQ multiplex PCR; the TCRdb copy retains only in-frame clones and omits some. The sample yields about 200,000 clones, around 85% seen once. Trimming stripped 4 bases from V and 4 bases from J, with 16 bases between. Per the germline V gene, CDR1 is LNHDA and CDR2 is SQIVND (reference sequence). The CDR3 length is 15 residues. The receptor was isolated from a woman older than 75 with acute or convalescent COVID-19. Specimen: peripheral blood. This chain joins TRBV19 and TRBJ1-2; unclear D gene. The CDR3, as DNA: TGTGCCAGTAGTAATGGTCCGGAGAGAACCTATGGCTACACCTTC. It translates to CASSNGPERTYGYTF.